Below are 13 T cell receptor beta chains sequenced from a single sample in a study of blood T cell repertoires in COVID-19 (dated by TCRdb to between 2020 and 2021). The library was obtained by the immunoSEQ multiplex PCR assay. Not all clones reach the TCRdb copy of this immuneACCESS table, which keeps in-frame sequences only. Checked studies attribute under half of the gap to unresolved V genes and leave the rest unexplained. For this sample the table gives fewer than 200,000 clones, of which 81% were detected only once. The top ten constitute more than 10% of the sample. The specimen was peripheral blood. The receptor set was obtained from an elderly woman with COVID-19, enrolled during active disease.

This clone was detected a few times. V gene TRBV18 combines with J gene TRBJ2-7; 10 nucleotides align to TRBD1. Germline CDR1 and CDR2: KGHSH and LQKENI. V trimming: 3 bases; J trimming: 2 bases; junction bases outside the gene matches: 7. The CDR3 runs to 16 residues. CDR3 residues: CASSPIPGTGAYEQYF. For the CDR3, the DNA is TGTGCCAGCTCACCGATTCCCGGGACAGGGGCCTACGAGCAGTACTTC.

This clone was counted only a few times. This rearrangement joins TRBV6-6 to TRBJ2-1; 9 nucleotides match TRBD2. Germline CDR1 and CDR2: MNHNY and SVGAGI (reference sequence). The junction had 6 bases not matched to a gene; V was cut back by 6 bases and J by 0 bases. The CDR3 runs to 16 residues. CDR3 region: CASSYELAGSYNEQFF. Written as DNA, the CDR3 is TGTGCCAGCAGCTACGAACTAGCGGGCTCCTACAATGAGCAGTTCTTC.

This chain joins TRBV12-2 and TRBJ2-3; the table's D call of TRBD2 was not tested on the DNA. TRBV12-2 is deemed a pseudogene. The CDR3 covers 17 residues. CDR3 sequence reads: CASPGLAGGASTDTQYF. The CDR3 DNA reads as TGTGCAAGTCCGGGACTAGCGGGGGGCGCTAGCACAGATACGCAGTATTTT.

The V gene is TRBV18, the J gene TRBJ2-2; TRBD1 aligns across 9 bases. Unmatched junction bases numbered 7, after V lost 1 base and J lost 7 bases. This CDR3 comprises 16 residues. Germline lookup yields CDR1 KGHSH and CDR2 LQKENI. CDR3 sequence: CASSPLRDRDSGELFF. The CDR3, as DNA: TGTGCCAGCTCACCACTCCGGGACAGGGATAGCGGGGAGCTGTTTTTT.

This clone was counted a few times. This chain joins TRBV7-8 and TRBJ1-3; 7 bases map to TRBD1. V lost 4 bases and J lost 4; bases outside the gene matches: 7. The CDR3 length is 15 residues. Germline CDR1 is SGHVS and CDR2 is FQNEAQ. The CDR3 bases are TGTGCCAGCAGCTCCTCGACAGGGCACGGAAACACCATATATTTT. This encodes CASSSSTGHGNTIYF.

The CDR3 region is CASSTLTTNEKLFF. CDR3 coding DNA: TGTGCCAGTAGTACACTAACAACTAATGAAAAACTGTTTTTT. This chain connects TRBV19 to TRBJ1-4; unclear D gene. V gave up 4 bases and J gave up 0 bases, with 6 bases separating them. The length of the CDR3 is 14 residues. CDR1 is LNHDA and CDR2 is SQIVND in the germline V gene (reference sequence).

For this clone: Other DNA sequences in the same sample also yield this CDR3. The gene calls are TRBV11-3 and TRBJ1-1; D ambiguous. CDR3 length equals 11 residues. V lost 4 bases and J lost 6, with 6 bases in between. From germline, CDR1 is SGHNT and CDR2 YENEEA. CDR3 nucleotide sequence: TGTGCCAGCAGCTCCAGGTCTGAAGCTTTCTTT. Translating gives CASSSRSEAFF.

The chain joins TRBV30 to TRBJ2-5; TRBD2 might be the D (6 bases). This CDR3 is built from 11 residues. Trimming took 4 bases from V and 5 from J, leaving 8 bases between them. The V gene's germline CDR1 is GTSNPN and CDR2 SVGIG (reference sequence). This CDR3 is CAWIAGETQYF. In DNA, the CDR3 is TGTGCCTGGATTGCGGGGGAGACCCAGTACTTC.

This clone was seen a handful of times. The V and J genes are TRBV29-1 and TRBJ2-1, with TRBD1 as a possible D gene (6 bases). Germline V gives CDR1 SQVTM, CDR2 ANQGSEA. CDR3 length equals 15 residues. V dropped 6 bases and J dropped 0 bases, with 15 bases sitting between them. CDR3 protein: CSVPTGKSSYNEQFF. The DNA of the CDR3 is TGCAGCGTGCCAACAGGGAAGAGCTCCTACAATGAGCAGTTCTTC.

The chain combines TRBV7-2 with TRBJ1-2; 8 nucleotides line up with TRBD1. Germline V lookup: CDR1 SGHTA, CDR2 FQGNSA. With V trimmed by 3 bases and J by 6 bases, 9 bases remained unmatched. This CDR3 has 15 amino acids. CDR3 coding DNA: TGTGCCAGCAGCTTCCACCGGGGACAGGTGGATGGCTACACCTTC. Its translation is CASSFHRGQVDGYTF.

The genes are TRBV2 and TRBJ1-5; 7 nucleotides agree with TRBD1. CDR1 and CDR2 (germline): SNHLY, FYNNEI. The CDR3 has 18 amino acids. V shed 2 bases and J 0 bases; nucleotides not matched to a gene: 10. CDR3 protein: CASSESAQGTPSNQPQHF. Written as DNA, the CDR3 is TGTGCCAGCAGTGAAAGCGCACAGGGGACACCTAGCAATCAGCCCCAGCATTTT.

CDR3 protein: CASSNTGSTGELFF. The CDR3 region has the DNA TGTGCCAGCAGTAATACAGGGAGCACCGGGGAGCTGTTTTTT. The J gene is TRBJ2-2, the V gene TRBV6-2 or TRBV6-3; D may be TRBD1 (6 bases). This CDR3 spans 14 amino acids. Germline V gives CDR1 MNHEY, CDR2 SVGEGT. Trimming cost V 5 bases and J 4 bases, with 11 bases left between them.

The V call is TRBV9, the J call TRBJ2-5, with D possibly TRBD1 on 8 matching bases. The CDR3 contains 15 residues. The germline V gene has CDR1 SGDLS and CDR2 YYNGEE. With 0 bases removed from V and 4 bases from J, the gap between germline ends came to 13 bases. This CDR3 is CASSVEQGGRETQYF. The CDR3 DNA follows: TGTGCCAGCAGCGTAGAACAGGGGGGGCGAGAGACCCAGTACTTC. Using reference TRBV9 and TRBJ2-5 for the parts outside the CDR3, the full variable domain is DSGVTQTPKHLITATGQRVTLRCSPRSGDLSVYWYQQSLDQGLQFLIQYYNGEERAKGNILERFSAQQFPDLHSELNLSSLELGDSALYFCASSVEQGGRETQYFGPGTRLLVL.